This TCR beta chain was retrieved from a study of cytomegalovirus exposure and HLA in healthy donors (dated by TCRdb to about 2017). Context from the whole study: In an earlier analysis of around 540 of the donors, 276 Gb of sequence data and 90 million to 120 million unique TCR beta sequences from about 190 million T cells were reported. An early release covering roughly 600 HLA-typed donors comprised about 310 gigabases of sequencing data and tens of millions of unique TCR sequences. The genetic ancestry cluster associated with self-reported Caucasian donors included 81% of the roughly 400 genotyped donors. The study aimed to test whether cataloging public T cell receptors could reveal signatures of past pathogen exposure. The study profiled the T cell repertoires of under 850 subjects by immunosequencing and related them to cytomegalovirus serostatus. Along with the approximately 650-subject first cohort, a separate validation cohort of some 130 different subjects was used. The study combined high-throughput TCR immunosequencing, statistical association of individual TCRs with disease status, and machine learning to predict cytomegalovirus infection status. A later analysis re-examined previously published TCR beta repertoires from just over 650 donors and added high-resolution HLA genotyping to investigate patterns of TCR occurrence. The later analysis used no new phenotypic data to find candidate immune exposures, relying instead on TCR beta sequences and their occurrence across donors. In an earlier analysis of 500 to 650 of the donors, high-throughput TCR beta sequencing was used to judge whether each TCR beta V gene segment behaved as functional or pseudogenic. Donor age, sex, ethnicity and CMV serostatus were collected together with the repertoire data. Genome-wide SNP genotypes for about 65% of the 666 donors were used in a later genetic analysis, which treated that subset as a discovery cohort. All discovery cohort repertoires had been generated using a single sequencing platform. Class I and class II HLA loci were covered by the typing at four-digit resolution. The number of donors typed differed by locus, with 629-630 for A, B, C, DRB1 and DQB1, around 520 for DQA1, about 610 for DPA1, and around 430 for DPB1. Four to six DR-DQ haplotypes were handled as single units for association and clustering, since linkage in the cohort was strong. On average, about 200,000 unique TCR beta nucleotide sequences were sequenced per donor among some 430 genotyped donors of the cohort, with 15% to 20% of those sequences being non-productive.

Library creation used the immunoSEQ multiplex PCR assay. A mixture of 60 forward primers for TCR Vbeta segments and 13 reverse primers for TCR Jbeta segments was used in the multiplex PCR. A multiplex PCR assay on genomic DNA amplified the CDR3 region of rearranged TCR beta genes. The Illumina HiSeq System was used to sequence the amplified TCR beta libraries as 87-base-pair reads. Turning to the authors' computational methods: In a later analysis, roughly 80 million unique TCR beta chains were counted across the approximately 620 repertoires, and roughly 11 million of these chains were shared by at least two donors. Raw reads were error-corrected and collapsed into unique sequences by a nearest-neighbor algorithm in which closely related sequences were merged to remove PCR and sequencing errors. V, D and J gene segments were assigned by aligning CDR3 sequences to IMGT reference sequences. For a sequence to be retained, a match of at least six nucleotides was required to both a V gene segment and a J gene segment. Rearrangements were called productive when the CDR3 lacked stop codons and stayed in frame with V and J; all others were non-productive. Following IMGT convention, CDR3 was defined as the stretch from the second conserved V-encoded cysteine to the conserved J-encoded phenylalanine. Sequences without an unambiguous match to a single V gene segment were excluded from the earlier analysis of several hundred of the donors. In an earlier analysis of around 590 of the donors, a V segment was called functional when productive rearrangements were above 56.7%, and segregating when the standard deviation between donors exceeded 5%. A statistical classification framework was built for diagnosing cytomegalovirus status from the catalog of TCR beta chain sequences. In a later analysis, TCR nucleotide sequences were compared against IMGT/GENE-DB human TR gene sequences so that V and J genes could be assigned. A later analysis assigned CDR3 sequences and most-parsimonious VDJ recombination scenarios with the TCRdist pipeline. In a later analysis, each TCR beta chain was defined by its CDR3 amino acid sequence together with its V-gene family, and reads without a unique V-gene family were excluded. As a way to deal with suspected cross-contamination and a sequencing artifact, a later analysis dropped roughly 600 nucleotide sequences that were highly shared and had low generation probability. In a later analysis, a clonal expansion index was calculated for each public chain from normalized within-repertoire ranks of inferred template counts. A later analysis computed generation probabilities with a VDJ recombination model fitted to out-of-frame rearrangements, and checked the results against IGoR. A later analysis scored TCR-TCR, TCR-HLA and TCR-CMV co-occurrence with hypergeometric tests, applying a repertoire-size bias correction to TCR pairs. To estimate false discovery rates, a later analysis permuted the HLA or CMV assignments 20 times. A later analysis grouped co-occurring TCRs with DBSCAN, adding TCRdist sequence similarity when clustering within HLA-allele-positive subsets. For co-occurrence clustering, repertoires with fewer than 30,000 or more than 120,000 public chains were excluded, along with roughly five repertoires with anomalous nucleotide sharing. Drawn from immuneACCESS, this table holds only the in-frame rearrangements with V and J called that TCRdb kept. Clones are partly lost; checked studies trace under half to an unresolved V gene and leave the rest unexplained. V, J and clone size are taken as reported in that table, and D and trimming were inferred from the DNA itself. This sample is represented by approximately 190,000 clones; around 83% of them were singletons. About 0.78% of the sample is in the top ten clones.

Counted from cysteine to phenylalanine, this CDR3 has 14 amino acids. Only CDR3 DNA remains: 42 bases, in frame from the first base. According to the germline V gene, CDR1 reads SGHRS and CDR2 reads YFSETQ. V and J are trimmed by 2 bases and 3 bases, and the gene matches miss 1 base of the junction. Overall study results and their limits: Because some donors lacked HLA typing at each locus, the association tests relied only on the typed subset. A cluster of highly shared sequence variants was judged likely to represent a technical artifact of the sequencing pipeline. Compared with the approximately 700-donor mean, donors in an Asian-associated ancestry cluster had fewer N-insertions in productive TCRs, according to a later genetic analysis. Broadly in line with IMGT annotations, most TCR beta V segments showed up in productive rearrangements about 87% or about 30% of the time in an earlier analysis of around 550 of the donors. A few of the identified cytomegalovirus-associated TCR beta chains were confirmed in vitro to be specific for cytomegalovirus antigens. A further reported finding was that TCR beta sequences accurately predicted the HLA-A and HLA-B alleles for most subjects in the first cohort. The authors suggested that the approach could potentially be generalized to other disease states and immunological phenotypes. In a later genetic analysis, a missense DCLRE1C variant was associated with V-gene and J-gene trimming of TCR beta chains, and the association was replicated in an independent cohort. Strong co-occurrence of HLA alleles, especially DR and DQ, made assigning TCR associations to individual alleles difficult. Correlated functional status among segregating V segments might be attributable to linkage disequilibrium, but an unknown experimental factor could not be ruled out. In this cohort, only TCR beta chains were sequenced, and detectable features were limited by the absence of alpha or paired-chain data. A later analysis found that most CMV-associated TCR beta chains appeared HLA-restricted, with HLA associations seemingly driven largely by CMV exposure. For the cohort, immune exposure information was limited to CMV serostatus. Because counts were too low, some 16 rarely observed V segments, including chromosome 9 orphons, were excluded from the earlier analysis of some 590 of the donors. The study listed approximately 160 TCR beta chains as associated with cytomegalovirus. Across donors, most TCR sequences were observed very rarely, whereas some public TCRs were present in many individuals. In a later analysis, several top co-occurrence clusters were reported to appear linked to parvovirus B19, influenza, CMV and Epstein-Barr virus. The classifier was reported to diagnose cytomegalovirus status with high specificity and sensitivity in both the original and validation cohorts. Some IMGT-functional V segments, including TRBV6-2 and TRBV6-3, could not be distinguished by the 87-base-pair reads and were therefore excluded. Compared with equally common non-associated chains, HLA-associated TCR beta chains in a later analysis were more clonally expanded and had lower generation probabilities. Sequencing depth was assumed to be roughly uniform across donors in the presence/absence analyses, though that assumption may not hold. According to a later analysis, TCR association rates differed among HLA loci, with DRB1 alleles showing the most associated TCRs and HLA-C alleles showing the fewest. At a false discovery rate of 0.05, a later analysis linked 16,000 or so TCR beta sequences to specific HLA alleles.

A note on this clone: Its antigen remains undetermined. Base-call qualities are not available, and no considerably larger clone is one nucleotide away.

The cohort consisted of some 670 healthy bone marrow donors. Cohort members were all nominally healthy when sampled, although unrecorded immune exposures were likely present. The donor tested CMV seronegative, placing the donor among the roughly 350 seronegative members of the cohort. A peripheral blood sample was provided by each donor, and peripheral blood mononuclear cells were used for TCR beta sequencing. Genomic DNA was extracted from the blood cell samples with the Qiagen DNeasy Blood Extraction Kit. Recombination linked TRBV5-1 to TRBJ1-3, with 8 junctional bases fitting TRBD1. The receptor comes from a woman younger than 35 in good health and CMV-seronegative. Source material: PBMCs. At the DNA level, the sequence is TGCGCCAGCAGCTTTACAGGGGGTGGAAACACCATATATTTT. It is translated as CASSFTGGGNTIYF.